This T cell receptor beta chain was sequenced for a study of Ad26.COV2.S vaccination and SARS-CoV-2 variants. Across the whole study: The vaccine Ad26.COV2.S was put into the muscle once, or twice with 56 days between.

Measured with immunoSEQ multiplex PCR; TCRdb has only the in-frame clones, and not every one. The sample has about 480,000 clones, roughly 89% seen once; the top ten hold over 10%. Trimming took 6 bases from V and 4 from J, leaving 15 bases between them. The CDR3 consists of 14 residues. Germline CDR1 and CDR2: MNHEY and SVGAGI. The treatment was: roughly 20 received Ad26.COV2.S at low or high dose, single or two shots; several received placebo; per-sample allocation not given. Samples analyzed were those drawn on day 63 after the first vaccine or placebo injection. This TCR was sampled from a person between 18 and 59 years old who received the Ad26.COV2.S COVID-19 vaccine or a placebo. The chain recombines TRBV6-5 with TRBJ1-2; D is possibly TRBD1 (5 bases). Sample: peripheral blood, taken in a trial of Ad26.COV2.S vaccine versus placebo. CDR3 protein: CASSPTARPYGYTF. CDR3 bases: TGTGCCAGCAGCCCGACAGCTAGGCCCTATGGCTACACCTTC.